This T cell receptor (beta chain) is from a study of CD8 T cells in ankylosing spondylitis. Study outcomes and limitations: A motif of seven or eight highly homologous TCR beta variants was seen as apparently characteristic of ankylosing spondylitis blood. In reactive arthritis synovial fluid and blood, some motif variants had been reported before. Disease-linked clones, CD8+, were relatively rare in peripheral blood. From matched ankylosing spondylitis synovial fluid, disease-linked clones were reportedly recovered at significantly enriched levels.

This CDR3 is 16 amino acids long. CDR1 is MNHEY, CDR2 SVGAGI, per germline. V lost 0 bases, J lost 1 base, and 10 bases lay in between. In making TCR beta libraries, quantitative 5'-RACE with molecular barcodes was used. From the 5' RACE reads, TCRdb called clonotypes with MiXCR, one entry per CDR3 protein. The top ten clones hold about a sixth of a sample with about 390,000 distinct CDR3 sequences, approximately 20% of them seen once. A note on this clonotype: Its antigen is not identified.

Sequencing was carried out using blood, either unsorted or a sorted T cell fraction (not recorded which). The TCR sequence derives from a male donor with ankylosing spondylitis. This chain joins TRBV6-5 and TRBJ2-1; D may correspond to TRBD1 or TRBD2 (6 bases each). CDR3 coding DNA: TGTGCCAGCAGTTACTCGGGGGGCGAGTCCTACAATGAGCAGTTCTTC. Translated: CASSYSGGESYNEQFF.